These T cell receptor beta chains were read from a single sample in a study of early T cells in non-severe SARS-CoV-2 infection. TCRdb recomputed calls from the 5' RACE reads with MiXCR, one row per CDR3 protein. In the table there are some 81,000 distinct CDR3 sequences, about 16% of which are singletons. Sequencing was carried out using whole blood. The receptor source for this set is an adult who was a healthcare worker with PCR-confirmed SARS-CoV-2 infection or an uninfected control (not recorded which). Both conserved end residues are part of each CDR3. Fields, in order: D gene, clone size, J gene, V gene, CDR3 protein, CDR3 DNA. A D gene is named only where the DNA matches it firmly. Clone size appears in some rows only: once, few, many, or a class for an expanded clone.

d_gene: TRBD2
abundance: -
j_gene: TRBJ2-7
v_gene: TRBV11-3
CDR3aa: CASRSGLAGAYEQYF
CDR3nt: TGTGCCAGCAGATCGGGACTAGCGGGGGCCTACGAGCAGTACTTC

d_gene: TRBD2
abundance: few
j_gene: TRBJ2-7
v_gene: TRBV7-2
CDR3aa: CAIPPPGTSDSYEQYF
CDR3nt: TGTGCCATTCCTCCCCCCGGGACTAGCGACTCCTACGAGCAGTACTTC

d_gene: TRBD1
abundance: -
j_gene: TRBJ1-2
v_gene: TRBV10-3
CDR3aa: CAISGGQGADGYTF
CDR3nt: TGTGCCATCAGTGGAGGGCAGGGGGCCGATGGCTACACCTTC

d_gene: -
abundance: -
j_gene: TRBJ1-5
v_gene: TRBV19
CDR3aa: CASSMGGVGNQPQHF
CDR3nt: TGTGCCAGTAGTATGGGCGGGGTTGGCAATCAGCCCCAGCATTTT

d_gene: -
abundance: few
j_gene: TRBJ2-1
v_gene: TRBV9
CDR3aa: CASSVVGGKGQFF
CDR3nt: TGTGCCAGCAGCGTAGTAGGGGGTAAAGGGCAGTTCTTC

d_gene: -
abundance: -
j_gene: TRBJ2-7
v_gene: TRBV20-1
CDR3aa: CSARGTYEQYF
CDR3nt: TGCAGTGCTAGGGGGACCTACGAGCAGTACTTC

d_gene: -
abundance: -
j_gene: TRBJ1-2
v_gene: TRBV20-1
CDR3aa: CSATTGSNYGYTF
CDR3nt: TGCAGTGCTACCACCGGGTCAAACTATGGCTACACCTTC

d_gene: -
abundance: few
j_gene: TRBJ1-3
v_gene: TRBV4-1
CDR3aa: CASSQDDRSSGNTIYF
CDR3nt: TGCGCCAGCAGCCAAGATGATAGGAGCTCTGGAAACACCATATATTTT

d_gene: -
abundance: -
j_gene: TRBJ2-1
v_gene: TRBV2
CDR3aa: CASSDEFGTRLFF
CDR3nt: TGTGCCAGCAGTGATGAGTTCGGGACTCGACTGTTCTTC

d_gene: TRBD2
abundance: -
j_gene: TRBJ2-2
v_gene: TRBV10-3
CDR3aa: CATEGLAGTGELFF
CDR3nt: TGTGCCACTGAAGGACTAGCCGGCACCGGGGAGCTGTTTTTT

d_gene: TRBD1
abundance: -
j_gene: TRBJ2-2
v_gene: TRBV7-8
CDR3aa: CASSFGQGARGTGELFF
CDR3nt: TGTGCCAGCAGCTTTGGACAGGGGGCGCGTGGTACCGGGGAGCTGTTTTTT

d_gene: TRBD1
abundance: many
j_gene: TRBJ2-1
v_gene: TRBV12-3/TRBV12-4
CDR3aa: CASSLAHGAGGSEQFF
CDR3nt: TGTGCCAGCAGTTTAGCGCATGGGGCAGGGGGCAGTGAGCAGTTCTTC

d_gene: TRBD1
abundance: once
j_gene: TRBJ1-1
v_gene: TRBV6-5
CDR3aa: CASSRTGENTEAFF
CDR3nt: TGTGCCAGCAGCCGGACAGGGGAGAACACTGAAGCTTTCTTT

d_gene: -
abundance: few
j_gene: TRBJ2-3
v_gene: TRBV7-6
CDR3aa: CASSSKPTGADTQYF
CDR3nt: TGTGCCAGCAGCTCGAAACCGACAGGAGCAGATACGCAGTATTTT

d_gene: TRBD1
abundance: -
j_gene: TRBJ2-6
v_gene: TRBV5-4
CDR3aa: CASSRRTGGAGANVLTF
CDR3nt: TGTGCCAGCAGCCGAAGGACAGGGGGCGCTGGGGCCAACGTCCTGACTTTC

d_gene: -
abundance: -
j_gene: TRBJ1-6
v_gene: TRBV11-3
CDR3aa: CASRRAPDSPLHF
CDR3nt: TGTGCCAGCAGACGGGCCCCAGATTCACCCCTCCACTTT

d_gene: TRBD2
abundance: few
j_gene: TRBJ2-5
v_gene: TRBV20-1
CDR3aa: CSAREAGGPRVETQYF
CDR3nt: TGCAGTGCTAGAGAGGCGGGAGGGCCCCGGGTAGAGACCCAGTACTTC

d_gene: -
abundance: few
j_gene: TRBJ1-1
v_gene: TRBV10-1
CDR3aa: CASSAKRSTEAFF
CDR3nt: TGCGCCAGCAGTGCCAAGAGATCCACTGAAGCTTTCTTT

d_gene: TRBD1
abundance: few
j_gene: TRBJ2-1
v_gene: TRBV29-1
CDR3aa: CSVEPDRGPYNEQFF
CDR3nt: TGCAGCGTTGAACCTGACAGGGGACCCTACAATGAGCAGTTCTTC

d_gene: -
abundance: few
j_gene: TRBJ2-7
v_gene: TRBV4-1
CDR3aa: CASSQVTRREQYF
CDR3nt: TGCGCCAGCAGCCAAGTTACCCGCCGCGAGCAGTACTTC

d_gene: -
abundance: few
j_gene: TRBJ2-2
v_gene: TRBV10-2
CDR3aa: CASSVGVGTGELFF
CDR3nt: TGCGCCAGCAGTGTGGGGGTCGGCACCGGGGAGCTGTTTTTT

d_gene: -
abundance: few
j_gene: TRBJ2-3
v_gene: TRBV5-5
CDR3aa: CASSQPGLGMDTQYF
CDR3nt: TGTGCCAGCAGCCAACCGGGACTTGGGATGGATACGCAGTATTTT

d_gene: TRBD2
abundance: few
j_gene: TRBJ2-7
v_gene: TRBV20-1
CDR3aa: CSALAGQTYEQYF
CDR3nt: TGCAGTGCACTAGCGGGGCAGACCTACGAGCAGTACTTC

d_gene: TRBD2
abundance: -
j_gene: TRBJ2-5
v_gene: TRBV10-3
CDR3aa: CAISEHSGGAVETQYF
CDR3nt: TGTGCCATCAGTGAGCATAGCGGGGGGGCCGTTGAGACCCAGTACTTC

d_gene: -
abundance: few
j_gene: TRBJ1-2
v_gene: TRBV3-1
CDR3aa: CASSQGGASVYGYTF
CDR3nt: TGTGCCAGCAGCCAAGGCGGCGCCTCTGTCTATGGCTACACCTTC

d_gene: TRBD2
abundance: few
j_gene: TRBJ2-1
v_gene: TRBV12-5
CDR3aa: CASGPSGRRSEQFF
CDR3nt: TGTGCTAGTGGTCCAAGCGGGAGGCGGAGTGAGCAGTTCTTC

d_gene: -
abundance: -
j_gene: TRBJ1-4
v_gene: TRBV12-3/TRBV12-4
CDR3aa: CASRSGEKLFF
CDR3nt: TGTGCCAGCAGGTCGGGGGAAAAACTGTTTTTT

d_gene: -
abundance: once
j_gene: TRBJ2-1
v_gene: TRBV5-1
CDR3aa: CASSLPSSQRDEQFF
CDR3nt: TGCGCCAGCAGCTTACCGTCGTCCCAACGGGATGAGCAGTTCTTC

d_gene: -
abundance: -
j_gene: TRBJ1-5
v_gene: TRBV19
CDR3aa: CASSIPPGSMAQHF
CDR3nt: TGTGCCAGTAGTATCCCCCCAGGGAGCATGGCCCAGCATTTT